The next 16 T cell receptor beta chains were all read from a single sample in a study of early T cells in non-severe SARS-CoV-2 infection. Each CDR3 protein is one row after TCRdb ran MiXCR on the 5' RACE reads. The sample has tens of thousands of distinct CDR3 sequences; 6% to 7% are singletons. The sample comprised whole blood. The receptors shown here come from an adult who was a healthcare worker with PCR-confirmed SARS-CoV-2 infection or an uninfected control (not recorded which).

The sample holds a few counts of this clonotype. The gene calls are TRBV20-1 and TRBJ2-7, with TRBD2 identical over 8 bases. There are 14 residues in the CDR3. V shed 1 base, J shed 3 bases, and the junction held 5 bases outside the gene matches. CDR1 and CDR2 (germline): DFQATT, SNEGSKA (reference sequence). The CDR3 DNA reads TGCAGTGCTAGAGGAGGTAGCGGGATCTACGAGCAGTACTTC. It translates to CSARGGSGIYEQYF.

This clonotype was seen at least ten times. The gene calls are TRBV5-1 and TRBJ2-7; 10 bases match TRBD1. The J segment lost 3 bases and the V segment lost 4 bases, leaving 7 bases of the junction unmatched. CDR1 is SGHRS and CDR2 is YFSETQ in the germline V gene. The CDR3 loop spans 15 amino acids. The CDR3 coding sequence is TGCGCCAGCAGCCGGGACAGGGGCCATTTCTACGAGCAGTACTTC. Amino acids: CASSRDRGHFYEQYF.

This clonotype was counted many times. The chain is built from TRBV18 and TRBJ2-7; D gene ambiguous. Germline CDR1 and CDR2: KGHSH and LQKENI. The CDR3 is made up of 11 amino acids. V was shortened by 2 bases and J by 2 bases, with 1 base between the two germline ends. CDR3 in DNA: TGTGCCAGCTCACCAGCCTACGAGCAGTACTTC. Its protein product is CASSPAYEQYF.

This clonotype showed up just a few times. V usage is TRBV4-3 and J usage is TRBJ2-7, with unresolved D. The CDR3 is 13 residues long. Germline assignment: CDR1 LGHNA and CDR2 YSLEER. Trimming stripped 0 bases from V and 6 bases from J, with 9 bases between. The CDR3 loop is CASSQEAWREQYF. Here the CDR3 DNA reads TGCGCCAGCAGCCAAGAGGCGTGGCGCGAGCAGTACTTC.

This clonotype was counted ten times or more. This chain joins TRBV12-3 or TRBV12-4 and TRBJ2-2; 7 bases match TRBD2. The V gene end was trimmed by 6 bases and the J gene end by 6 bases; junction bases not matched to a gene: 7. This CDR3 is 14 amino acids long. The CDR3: CASSPGGGAGELFF. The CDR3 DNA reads TGTGCCAGCAGCCCGGGGGGTGGGGCCGGGGAGCTGTTTTTT.

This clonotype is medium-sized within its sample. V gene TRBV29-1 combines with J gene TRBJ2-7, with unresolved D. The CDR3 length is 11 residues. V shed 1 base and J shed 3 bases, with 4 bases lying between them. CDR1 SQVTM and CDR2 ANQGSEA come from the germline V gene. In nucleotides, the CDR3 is TGCAGCGTTGAAGTCAGCTACGAGCAGTACTTC. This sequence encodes CSVEVSYEQYF.

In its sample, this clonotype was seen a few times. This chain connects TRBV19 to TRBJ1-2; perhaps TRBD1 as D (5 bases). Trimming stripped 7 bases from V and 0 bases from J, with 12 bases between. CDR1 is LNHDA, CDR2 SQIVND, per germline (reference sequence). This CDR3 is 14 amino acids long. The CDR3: CASKFEGTNYGYTF. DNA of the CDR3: TGTGCCAGTAAATTTGAGGGGACTAACTATGGCTACACCTTC. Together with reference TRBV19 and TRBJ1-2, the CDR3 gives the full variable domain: DGGITQSPKYLFRKEGQNVTLSCEQNLNHDAMYWYRQDPGQGLRLIYYSQIVNDFQKGDIAEGYSVSREKKESFPLTVTSAQKNPTAFYLCASKFEGTNYGYTFGSGTRLTVV.

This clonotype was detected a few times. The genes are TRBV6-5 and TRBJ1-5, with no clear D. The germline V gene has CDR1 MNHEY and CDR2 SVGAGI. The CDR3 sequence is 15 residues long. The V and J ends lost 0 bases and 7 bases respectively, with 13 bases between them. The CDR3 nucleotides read TGTGCCAGCAGTTACTCTGATGAAGGGAACCAGCCCCAGCATTTT. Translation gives CASSYSDEGNQPQHF.

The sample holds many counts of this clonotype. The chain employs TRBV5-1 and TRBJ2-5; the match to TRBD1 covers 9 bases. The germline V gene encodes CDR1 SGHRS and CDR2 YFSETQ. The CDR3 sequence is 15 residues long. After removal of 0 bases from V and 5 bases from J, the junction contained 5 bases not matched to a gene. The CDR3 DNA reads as TGCGCCAGCAGCTTGGCTACAGGGGGCGCGGAGACCCAGTACTTC. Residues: CASSLATGGAETQYF.

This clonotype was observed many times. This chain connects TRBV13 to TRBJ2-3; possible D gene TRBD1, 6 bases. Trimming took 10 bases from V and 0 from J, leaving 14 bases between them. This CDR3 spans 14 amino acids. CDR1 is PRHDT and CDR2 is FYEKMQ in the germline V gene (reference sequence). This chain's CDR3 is CAIGQSSSTDTQYF. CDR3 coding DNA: TGTGCCATAGGACAGTCATCTAGCACAGATACGCAGTATTTT. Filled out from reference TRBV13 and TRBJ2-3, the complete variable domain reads AAGVIQSPRHLIKEKRETATLKCYPIPRHDTVYWYQQGPGQDPQFLISFYEKMQSDKGSIPDRFSAQQFSDYHSELNMSSLELGDSALYFCAIGQSSSTDTQYFGPGTRLTVL.

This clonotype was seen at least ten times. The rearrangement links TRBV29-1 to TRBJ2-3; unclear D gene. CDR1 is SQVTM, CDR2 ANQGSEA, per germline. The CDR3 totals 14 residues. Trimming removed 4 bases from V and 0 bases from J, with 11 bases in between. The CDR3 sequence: CSVVGPTSTDTQYF. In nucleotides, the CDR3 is TGCAGCGTTGTAGGCCCTACTAGCACAGATACGCAGTATTTT.

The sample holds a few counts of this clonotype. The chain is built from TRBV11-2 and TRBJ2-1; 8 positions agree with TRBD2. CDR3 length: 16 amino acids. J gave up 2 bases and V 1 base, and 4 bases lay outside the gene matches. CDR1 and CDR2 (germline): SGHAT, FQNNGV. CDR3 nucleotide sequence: TGTGCCAGCAGCTTAGGGGCGGGAGGCCCCTACAATGAGCAGTTCTTC. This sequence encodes CASSLGAGGPYNEQFF.

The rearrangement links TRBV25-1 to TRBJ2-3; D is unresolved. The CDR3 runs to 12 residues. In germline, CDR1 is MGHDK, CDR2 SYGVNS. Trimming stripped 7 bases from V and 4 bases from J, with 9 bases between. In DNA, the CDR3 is TGTGCCAGCAATCACCTGGCAGATACGCAGTATTTT. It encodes CASNHLADTQYF. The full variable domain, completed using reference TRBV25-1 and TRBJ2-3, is EADIYQTPRYLVIGTGKKITLECSQTMGHDKMYWYQQDPGMELHLIHYSYGVNSTEKGDLSSESTVSRIRTEHFPLTLESARPSHTSQYLCASNHLADTQYFGPGTRLTVL.

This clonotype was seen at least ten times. The DNA for the CDR3 is TGTGCCAGCAGCCAACTAGCGGGAGTTGAGGAGACCCAGTACTTC. Amino acid sequence: CASSQLAGVEETQYF. The chain links TRBV7-2 to TRBJ2-5, with 11 bases that match TRBD2. The CDR3 is made up of 15 amino acids. Germline CDR1 and CDR2: SGHTA and FQGNSA. Unmatched junction bases numbered 7, after V lost 5 bases and J lost 5 bases.

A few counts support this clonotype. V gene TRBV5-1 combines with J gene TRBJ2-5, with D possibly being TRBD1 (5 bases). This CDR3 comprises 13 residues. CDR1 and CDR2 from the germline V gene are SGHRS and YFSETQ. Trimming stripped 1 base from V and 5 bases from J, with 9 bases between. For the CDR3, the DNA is TGCGCCAGCAGCTTGCAGGGCTGGGAGACCCAGTACTTC. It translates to CASSLQGWETQYF.

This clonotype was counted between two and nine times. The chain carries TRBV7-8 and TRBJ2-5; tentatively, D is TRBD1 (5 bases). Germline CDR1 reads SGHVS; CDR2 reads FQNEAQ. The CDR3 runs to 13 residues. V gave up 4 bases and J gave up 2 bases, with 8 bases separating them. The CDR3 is CASSWGPQETQYF. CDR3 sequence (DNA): TGTGCCAGCAGCTGGGGCCCGCAAGAGACCCAGTACTTC.